This T cell receptor (beta chain) was identified in a study of cytomegalovirus exposure and HLA in healthy donors. Study conclusions and caveats: Clonal expansion, a later analysis showed, was greater in HLA-associated TCR beta chains than in equally common others. Rare TCR sequences predominated, though certain public TCRs were found in many donors. The authors later found most CMV-associated TCR beta chains appeared HLA-restricted.

Germline loops: CDR1 SGHDN, CDR2 FVKESK. Trimming took 4 bases from V and 0 from J, leaving 16 bases between them. The CDR3 has 17 residues. On this clone: Its cognate antigen is unknown.

These donors counted as nominally healthy when sampled, but unrecorded immune exposures were likely. Amplification used 60 Vbeta primers and 13 Jbeta primers. Produced via immunoSEQ multiplex PCR; TCRdb's table is partial and in-frame only. The table has approximately 190,000 clones, about 80% seen once; the top ten hold approximately 2%. The TCR comes from a woman between 18 and 30 years old in good health and CMV-seropositive. The rearrangement uses TRBV14 and TRBJ2-1, with D perhaps TRBD2 (6 bases). Material: PBMCs. The CDR3 is CASSPRFAGSSYNEQFF. The DNA of the CDR3 is TGTGCCAGCAGCCCTCGTTTCGCGGGGAGCTCCTACAATGAGCAGTTCTTC.